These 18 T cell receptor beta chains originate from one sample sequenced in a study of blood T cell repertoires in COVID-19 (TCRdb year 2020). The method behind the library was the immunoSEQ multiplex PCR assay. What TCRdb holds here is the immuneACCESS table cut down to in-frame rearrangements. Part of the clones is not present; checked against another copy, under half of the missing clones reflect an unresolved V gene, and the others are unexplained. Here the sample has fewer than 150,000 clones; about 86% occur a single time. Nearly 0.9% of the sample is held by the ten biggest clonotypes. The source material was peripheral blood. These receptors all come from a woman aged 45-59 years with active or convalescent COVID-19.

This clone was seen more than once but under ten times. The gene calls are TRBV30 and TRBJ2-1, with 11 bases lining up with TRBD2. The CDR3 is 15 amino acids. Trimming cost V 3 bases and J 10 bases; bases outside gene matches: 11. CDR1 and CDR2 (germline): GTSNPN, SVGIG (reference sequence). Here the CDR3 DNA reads TGTGCCTGGAGGGTAGCGGGAGGGCCTCGATTCGAGCAGTTCTTC. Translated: CAWRVAGGPRFEQFF.

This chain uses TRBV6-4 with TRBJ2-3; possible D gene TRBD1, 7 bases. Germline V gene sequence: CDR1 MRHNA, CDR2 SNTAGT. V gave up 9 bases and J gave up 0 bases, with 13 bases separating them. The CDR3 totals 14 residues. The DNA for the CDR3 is TGTGCCAGTCCACAGGGGACTAGCACAGATACGCAGTATTTT. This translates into CASPQGTSTDTQYF.

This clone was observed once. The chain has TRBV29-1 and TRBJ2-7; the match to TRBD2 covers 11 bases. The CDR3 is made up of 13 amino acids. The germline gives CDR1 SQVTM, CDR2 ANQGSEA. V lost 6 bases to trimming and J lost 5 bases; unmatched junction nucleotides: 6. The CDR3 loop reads CSVKPTSGNEQYF. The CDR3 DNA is TGCAGCGTCAAACCGACTAGCGGGAACGAGCAGTACTTC.

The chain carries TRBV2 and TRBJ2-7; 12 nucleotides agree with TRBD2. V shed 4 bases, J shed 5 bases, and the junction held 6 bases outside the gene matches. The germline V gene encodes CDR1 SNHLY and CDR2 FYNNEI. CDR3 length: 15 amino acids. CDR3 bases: TGTGCCAGCAGTGTGACTAGCGGGAGATCCGACGAGCAGTACTTC. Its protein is CASSVTSGRSDEQYF.

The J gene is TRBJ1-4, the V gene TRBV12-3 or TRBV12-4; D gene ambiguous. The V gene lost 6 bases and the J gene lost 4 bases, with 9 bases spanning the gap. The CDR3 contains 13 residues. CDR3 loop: CASRDYGNEKLFF. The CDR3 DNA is TGTGCCAGCAGGGACTACGGTAATGAAAAACTGTTTTTT.

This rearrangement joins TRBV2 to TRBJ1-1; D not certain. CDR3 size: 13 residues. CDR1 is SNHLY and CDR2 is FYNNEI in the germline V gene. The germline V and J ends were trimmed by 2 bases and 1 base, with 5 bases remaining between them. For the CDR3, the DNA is TGTGCCAGCAGTGAATACGGGAACACTGAAGCTTTCTTT. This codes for CASSEYGNTEAFF.

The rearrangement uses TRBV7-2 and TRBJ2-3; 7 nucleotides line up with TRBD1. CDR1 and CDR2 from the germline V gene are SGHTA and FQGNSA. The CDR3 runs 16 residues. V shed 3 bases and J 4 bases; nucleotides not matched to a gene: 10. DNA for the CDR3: TGTGCCAGCAGCTTTGACAGGGCATGGTCCTCAGATACGCAGTATTTT. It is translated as CASSFDRAWSSDTQYF.

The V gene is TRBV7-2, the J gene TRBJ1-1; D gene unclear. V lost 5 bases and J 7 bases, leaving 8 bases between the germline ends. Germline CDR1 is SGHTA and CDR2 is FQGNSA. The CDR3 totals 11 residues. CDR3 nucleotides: TGTGCCAGCAGCCCCTTTAATGAAGCTTTCTTT. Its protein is CASSPFNEAFF.

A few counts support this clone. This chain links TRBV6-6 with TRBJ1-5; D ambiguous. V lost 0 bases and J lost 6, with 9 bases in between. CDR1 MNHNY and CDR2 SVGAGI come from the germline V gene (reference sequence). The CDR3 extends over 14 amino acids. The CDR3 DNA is TGTGCCAGCAGTTACTCGGGTTCAGGTCAGCCCCAGCATTTT. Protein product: CASSYSGSGQPQHF.

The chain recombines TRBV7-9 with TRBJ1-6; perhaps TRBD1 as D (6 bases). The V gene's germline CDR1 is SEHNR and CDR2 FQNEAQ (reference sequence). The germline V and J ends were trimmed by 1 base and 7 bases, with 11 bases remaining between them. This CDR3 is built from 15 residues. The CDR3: CASSLGSGANSPLHF. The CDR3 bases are TGTGCCAGCAGCTTAGGCTCAGGGGCCAATTCACCCCTCCACTTT.

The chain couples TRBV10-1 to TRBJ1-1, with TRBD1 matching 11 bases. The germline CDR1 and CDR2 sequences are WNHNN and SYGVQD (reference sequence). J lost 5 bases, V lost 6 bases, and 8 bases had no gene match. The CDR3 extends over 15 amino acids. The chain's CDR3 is CASSDKGQGVTEAFF. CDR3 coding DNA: TGCGCCAGCAGCGATAAGGGACAGGGGGTGACTGAAGCTTTCTTT.

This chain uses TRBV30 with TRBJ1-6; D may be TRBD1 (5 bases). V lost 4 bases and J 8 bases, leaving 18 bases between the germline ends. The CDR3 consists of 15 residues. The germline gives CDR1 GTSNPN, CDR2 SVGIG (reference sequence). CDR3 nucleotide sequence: TGTGCCTGGACCTTATCGACCCAACAGGATTCACCCCTCCACTTT. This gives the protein CAWTLSTQQDSPLHF.

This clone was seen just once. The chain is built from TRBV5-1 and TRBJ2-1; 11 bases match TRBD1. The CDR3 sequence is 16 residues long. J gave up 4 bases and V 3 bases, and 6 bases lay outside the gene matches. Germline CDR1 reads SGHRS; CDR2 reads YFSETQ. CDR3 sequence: CASSSGTGGNYNEQFF. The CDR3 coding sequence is TGCGCCAGCAGCTCCGGGACAGGGGGTAATTACAATGAGCAGTTCTTC.

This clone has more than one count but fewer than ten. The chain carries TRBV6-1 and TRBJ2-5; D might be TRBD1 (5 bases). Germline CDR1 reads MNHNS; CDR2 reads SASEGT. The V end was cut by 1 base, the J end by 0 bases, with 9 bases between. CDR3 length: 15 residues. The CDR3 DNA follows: TGTGCCAGCAGTGAAGGGGGCCTAAACCAAGAGACCCAGTACTTC. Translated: CASSEGGLNQETQYF.

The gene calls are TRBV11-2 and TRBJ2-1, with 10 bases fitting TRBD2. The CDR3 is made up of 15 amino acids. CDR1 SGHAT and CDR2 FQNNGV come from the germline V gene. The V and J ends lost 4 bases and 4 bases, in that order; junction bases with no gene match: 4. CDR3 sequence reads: CASSSQAGGYNEQFF. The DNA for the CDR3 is TGTGCCAGCAGCTCCCAAGCGGGAGGGTACAATGAGCAGTTCTTC.

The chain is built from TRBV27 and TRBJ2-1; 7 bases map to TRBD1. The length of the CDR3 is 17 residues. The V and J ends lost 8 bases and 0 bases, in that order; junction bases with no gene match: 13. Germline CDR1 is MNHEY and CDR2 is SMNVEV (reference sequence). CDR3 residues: CASPYGDRADSYNEQFF. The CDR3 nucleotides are TGTGCCAGCCCTTACGGGGACAGAGCGGACTCCTACAATGAGCAGTTCTTC.

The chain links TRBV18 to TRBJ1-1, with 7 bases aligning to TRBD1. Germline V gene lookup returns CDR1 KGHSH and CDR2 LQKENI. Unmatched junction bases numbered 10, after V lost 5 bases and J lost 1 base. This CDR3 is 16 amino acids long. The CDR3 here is CASSIIRQGANTEAFF. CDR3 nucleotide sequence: TGTGCCAGCTCAATTATAAGACAGGGCGCGAACACTGAAGCTTTCTTT.

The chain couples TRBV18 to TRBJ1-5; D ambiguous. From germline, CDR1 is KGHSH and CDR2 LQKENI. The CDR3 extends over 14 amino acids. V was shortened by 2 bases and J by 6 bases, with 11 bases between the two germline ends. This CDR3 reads CASSPSEGIQPQHF. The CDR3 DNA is TGTGCCAGCTCACCAAGCGAGGGAATTCAGCCCCAGCATTTT.